One TCR beta chain is described in this entry. The specificity of this receptor is unknown. No much larger clonotype is one base removed from it; base qualities were not supplied. This sample was included in a study of cytomegalovirus exposure and HLA in healthy donors (dated by TCRdb to between 2016 and 2019). Study-wide context: The 550 to 750 repertoires of the first cohort and the approximately 130 validation repertoires were produced on the same platform, according to a later analysis. The study aimed to test whether signatures of past pathogen exposure could be identified by cataloging public T cell receptors. A separate validation cohort of approximately 130 different subjects was used in addition to the roughly 670-subject first cohort. To predict cytomegalovirus infection status, the study brought together high-throughput TCR immunosequencing, statistical association of individual TCRs with disease status, and machine learning.

On the study overall, not on this receptor specifically: In vitro tests confirmed that a few of the cytomegalovirus-associated TCR beta chains recognize cytomegalovirus antigens. Across donors, most TCR sequences were observed very rarely, whereas some public TCRs were present in many individuals. The study gave a list of roughly 150 TCR beta chains associated with cytomegalovirus. The classifier was reported to diagnose cytomegalovirus status with high specificity and sensitivity in both the original cohort and the validation cohort. A later analysis found that TCRs clustered in the first cohort also tended to co-occur in the 95 to 150 validation repertoires, with more than 90% of cluster scores above 0. The authors suggested that the approach could potentially be extended to other disease states and immunological phenotypes. A later analysis had no HLA typing for the validation cohort, so co-occurrence there was scored across all 120 or so repertoires.

The CDR3, cysteine through phenylalanine, is 15 amino acids long. Only CDR3 DNA remains: 45 bases, in frame from the first base. Deletion took 4 bases off V and 3 bases off J, with a span of 12 bases between the germline ends. The germline V gene (reference sequence) supplies CDR1 MNHEY and CDR2 SMNVEV. Separate from the roughly 660-subject first cohort, the validation cohort of over 90 subjects was the group to which the donors belonged. Receptor libraries were prepared by the immunoSEQ multiplex PCR assay. The authors processed their data as follows. A statistical classification framework was built for diagnosing cytomegalovirus status from the catalog of TCR beta chain sequences. TCRdb obtained this table from immuneACCESS and retained in-frame rearrangements with V and J assigned. These tables miss some clones; where compared with another copy, unresolved V genes account for less than half of the shortfall, and the remainder is unexplained. V and J calls and clone size come straight from that table; D and trimming were deduced from the DNA. A total of 200,000 to 250,000 clones appear in this sample, 75% to 90% of them only once. Jointly, the top ten make up over 11% of the sample.

The TCR sequence derives from a woman aged 25 to 45 in good health and CMV-seropositive. The chain is assembled from TRBV27 and TRBJ1-4, with a tentative D gene TRBD1 over 5 matching bases. The sample was PBMCs. For the CDR3, the sequence is CASSSQTAPNEKLFF. The base sequence is TGTGCCAGCAGTTCCCAGACAGCACCTAATGAAAAACTGTTTTTT.